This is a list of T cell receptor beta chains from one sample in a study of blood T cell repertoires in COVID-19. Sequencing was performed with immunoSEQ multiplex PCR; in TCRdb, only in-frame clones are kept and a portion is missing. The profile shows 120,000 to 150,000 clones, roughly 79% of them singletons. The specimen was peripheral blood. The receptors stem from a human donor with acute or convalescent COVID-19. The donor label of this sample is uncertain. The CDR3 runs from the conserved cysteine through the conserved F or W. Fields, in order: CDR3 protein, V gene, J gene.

CDR3: CASSQGDRVYEQYF; V: TRBV3-1/TRBV3-2; J: TRBJ2-7
CDR3: CASTQTNYNEQFF; V: TRBV11-2; J: TRBJ2-1
CDR3: CASSPWTASGNTIYF; V: TRBV6-2/TRBV6-3; J: TRBJ1-3
CDR3: CASRRGTGNNQPQHF; V: TRBV12-1; J: TRBJ1-5
CDR3: CATTSGERTDTQYF; V: TRBV24-1; J: TRBJ2-3
CDR3: CASSPTVSGSPLHF; V: TRBV6-4; J: TRBJ1-6
CDR3: CASSPRGGASSYNSPLHF; V: TRBV27; J: TRBJ1-6
CDR3: CASSLNQGGTGELFF; V: TRBV7-8; J: TRBJ2-2
CDR3: CASSFGQGPYNEQFF; V: TRBV5-1; J: TRBJ2-1
CDR3: CASSLSGTVNQPQHF; V: TRBV5-6; J: TRBJ1-5
CDR3: CATVPQGDSPLHF; V: TRBV6-1; J: TRBJ1-6
CDR3: CASSSRGSGNQPQHF; V: TRBV19; J: TRBJ1-5
CDR3: CASTMPGQDQKTQYF; V: TRBV7-3; J: TRBJ2-5
CDR3: CASSSGQGAYEQYF; V: TRBV5-1; J: TRBJ2-7
CDR3: CASSQSSDRGLETQYF; V: TRBV23-1; J: TRBJ2-5
CDR3: CASSPYRGHLGEQFF; V: TRBV3-1/TRBV3-2; J: TRBJ2-1
CDR3: CASSPGGTSGNTIYF; V: TRBV5-4; J: TRBJ1-3
CDR3: CASRTGADGELFF; V: TRBV7-3; J: TRBJ2-2